This T cell receptor beta chain was captured in a study of blood T cell repertoires in COVID-19. As for the study in general: Acute and convalescent COVID-19 samples came from the United States, Italy and Spain.

Data came from immunoSEQ multiplex PCR; TCRdb stores just in-frame clones and leaves some out. The data contain around 140,000 clones, 70% to 90% of them singletons. The CDR3 is made up of 15 amino acids. V dropped 4 bases and J dropped 6; count of bases not matched to a gene: 4. Germline CDR1 is KGHDR and CDR2 is SFDVKD. The chain joins TRBV24-1 to TRBJ2-1; TRBD2 matches at 11 bases. The sequence came from a woman aged 55-70 years with acute or convalescent COVID-19. Input material: peripheral blood. CDR3 region: CATSDPGLAVNEQFF. DNA of the CDR3: TGTGCCACCAGTGACCCGGGACTAGCGGTCAATGAGCAGTTCTTC.